This paragraph covers one T cell receptor beta chain sequence. No antigen is known for it. Base qualities are not at hand, and no much larger clone is one base apart. This record comes from a study of CD4 and CD8 cells across lung adenocarcinoma regions (dated by TCRdb to the late 2010s). The study in broad terms: The study examined intratumor heterogeneity of the T cell receptor repertoire by comparing tumor centers with tumor margins.

The donors were patients who had localized lung adenocarcinoma, which is a subtype of non-small cell lung cancer. Samples were obtained from the centers of localized lung adenocarcinomas. CD8+ T cells from tumor tissue were profiled separately from CD4+ T cells for TCR repertoire analysis. Library generation was performed with PCR. TCRdb records HiSeq X Ten as the sequencer. The public reads were reprocessed in TCRdb via fastp at Q25 and MiXCR, keeping in-frame beta chains. Entries are consolidated by CDR3 protein sequence, retaining the most common genes and DNA. For this sample the table gives 20,000 to 25,000 distinct CDR3 sequences, of which around half were detected only once. Approximately 26% of the sample belongs to the ten largest clones. The germline V gene (reference sequence) yields WNHNN for CDR1 and SYGVQD for CDR2. There are 16 amino acids in the CDR3, from cysteine to phenylalanine inclusive. Only CDR3 DNA remains: 48 bases, in frame from the first base.

Here the chain combines TRBV10-1 and TRBJ2-5, with 7 bases matching TRBD2. TRBJ2-7 matches the DNA end more closely, so the J call is doubtful. This clonotype was obtained from a female donor with lung adenocarcinoma. The CD4 and CD8 labels of this study may be unreliable. The sequencing sample was made of CD8+ T cells from the center of a lung tumor. The sample's cell subset or site label, decoded: tumor center region. For the CDR3, the sequence is CASSESTGGGFYEQYF. In nucleotide form, the sequence is TGCGCCAGCAGTGAGTCGACGGGGGGAGGATTCTACGAGCAGTACTTC.